This TCR beta chain appears in the sequencing data of a study of T cell clones after liver transplantation. Across the study: TCRbeta sequencing after a pre-transplant mixed lymphocyte reaction identified graft-donor-reactive clones, later tracked in post-transplant blood.

Data came from immunoSEQ multiplex PCR; TCRdb stores just in-frame clones and leaves some out. The sample has roughly 97,000 clones, 82% seen once; the top ten hold 0.85% to 1%. Germline trimming cut 5 bases from V and 3 bases from J; bases unmatched to any gene: 7. The CDR3 loop spans 14 amino acids. Germline values: CDR1 SGHTA, CDR2 FQGNSA. The material sequenced was CD4+ T cells from blood, taken before liver transplant. This rearrangement joins TRBV7-2 to TRBJ2-7, with TRBD1 identical over 7 bases. The sequence was collected from a human donor who received a liver transplant. CDR3 DNA: TGTGCCAGCAGCCAGAGGACAGGCGGCTACGAGCAGTACTTC. Amino acid sequence: CASSQRTGGYEQYF.